This paragraph covers one T cell receptor (beta chain) sequence. This specimen belongs to a study of blood T cell repertoires in COVID-19. Turning to the study itself: The study drew acute and convalescent COVID-19 samples from the United States, Italy and Spain. T cells, B-cell-depleted T cells, or PBMCs provided the cDNA or gDNA that served as material.

The authors' processing: From reference gene primer amplification, estimates of nucleated cell counts were derived. TCRdb's copy holds only in-frame clones and misses some; the assay was immunoSEQ multiplex PCR. The DNA was the basis for D and trimming; V, J and clone size are from that table. Here the sample spans about 76,000 clones, under 85% being singletons. CDR3 length: 15 amino acids. CDR1 and CDR2 from the germline V gene are SGHTA and FQGNSA. Between the trimmed V and J ends, which lost 1 base and 7 bases, there was a span of 13 bases. This TCR was sampled from a man between 65 and 85 years old with acute or convalescent COVID-19. The rearrangement uses TRBV7-2 and TRBJ2-2, with D perhaps TRBD2 (5 bases). Sample: peripheral blood. This chain's CDR3 is CASSLGTLQGGELFF. CDR3 nucleotide sequence: TGTGCCAGCAGCTTAGGGACTCTCCAAGGCGGGGAGCTGTTTTTT.